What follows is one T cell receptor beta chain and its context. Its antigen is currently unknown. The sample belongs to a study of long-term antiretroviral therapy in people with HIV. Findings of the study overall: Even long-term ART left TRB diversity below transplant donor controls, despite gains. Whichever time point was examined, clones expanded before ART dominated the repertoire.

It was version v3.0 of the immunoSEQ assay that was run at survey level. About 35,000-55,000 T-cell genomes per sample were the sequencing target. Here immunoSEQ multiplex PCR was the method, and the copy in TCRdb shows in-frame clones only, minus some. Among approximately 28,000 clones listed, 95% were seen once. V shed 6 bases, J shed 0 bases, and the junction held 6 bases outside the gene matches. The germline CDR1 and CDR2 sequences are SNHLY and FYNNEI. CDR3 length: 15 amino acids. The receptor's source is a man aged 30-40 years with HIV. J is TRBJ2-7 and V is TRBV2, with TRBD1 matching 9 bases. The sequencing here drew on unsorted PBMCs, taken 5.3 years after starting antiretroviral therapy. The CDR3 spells CASRRGQGNSYEQYF. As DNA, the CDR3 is TGTGCCAGCAGACGGGGACAGGGCAACTCCTACGAGCAGTACTTC.